This TCR beta chain was identified in a study of cytomegalovirus exposure and HLA in healthy donors. Study outcomes and limitations: There were several of the most significant clusters that appeared linked to common viral pathogens in a later analysis.

CDR3 length equals 14 residues. Trimming pared 1 base from V and 7 bases from J, leaving 13 bases between. From germline, CDR1 is MDHEN and CDR2 SYDVKM. The PCR had 60 Vbeta and 13 Jbeta primers. Assay: immunoSEQ multiplex PCR; the TCRdb copy retains only in-frame clones and omits some. The table shows 180,000 or so clones, with under 80% occurring only once. Comment on this clone: The antigen remains unidentified.

The source of this sequence is a woman in her twenties or thirties in good health and CMV-seropositive. The sequenced sample was PBMCs. The chain couples TRBV28 to TRBJ1-2; D is ambiguous. The CDR3 nucleotides are TGTGCCAGCAGTTTATTCTCTTTCCGCGGTGGCTACACCTTC. Translation gives CASSLFSFRGGYTF.